Listed here is a single T cell receptor beta chain. Its antigen is still unknown. The source of the sample is a study of T-cell memory formation after mild COVID-19. Study results and caveats: Clones that contracted from day 15 to 85 were balanced CD4/CD8, while later expanders leaned CD4+.

Constant-segment-primed 5'RACE gave TCR alpha and TCR beta cDNA libraries with sample barcodes and UMIs. Via MiXCR, TCRdb re-called the 5' RACE reads, giving one row per CDR3 protein. The sample lists hundreds of thousands of distinct CDR3 sequences; about 23% were seen once. This CDR3 is built from 15 residues. V gave up 4 bases and J gave up 1 base, with 13 bases separating them. This sequence originates from an adult woman who had mild COVID-19 (a few samples of this study predate the infection). Cell type and time point are not known. V is TRBV12-3 or TRBV12-4 and J is TRBJ2-5; tentative D call: TRBD1 (6 bases). Sequenced input: PBMCs or a T cell subset sorted from them (not recorded which). The CDR3 coding sequence is TGTGCCAGCAGTTGGAGACAGGCGATCCAAGAGACCCAGTACTTC. Protein sequence: CASSWRQAIQETQYF.